A single sample is the source of the 30 T cell receptor beta chains below, sequenced in a study of naive and memory T cell subsets (dated by TCRdb to between 2016 and 2019). Overall study outcomes, separate from this receptor: A few larger clonotypes were present in naive repertoires, especially CD8 naive repertoires, and these clonotypes were possibly memory cells re-expressing CD45RA.

The method was UMI-ligation and nested PCR. Instrument used: Illumina MiSeq. The beta constant-region primer was an equimolar mix of two oligonucleotides covering both TRBC1 and TRBC2. The ligated cDNA went through four rounds of PCR with nested alpha and beta constant-region primers together with the SP2 primer. The public reads were run again by TCRdb, first through fastp at Q25 and then through MiXCR, and only productive beta chains were kept. A single entry per CDR3 protein holds the most common genes and DNA from its merged rows. In all, the sample holds over 110,000 distinct CDR3 sequences, and approximately 21% of those were seen once. The ten most abundant clones make up roughly 0.63% of the sample. No cognate antigen is known for these TCRs. Material for sequencing was naive CD8+ T cells from blood. The sample's cell subset or site label, in plain terms: naive T cells, CD45RA high CD27+. The receptor set was obtained from a human donor in good health.

This chain joins TRBV12-3 or TRBV12-4 and TRBJ2-5; possibly TRBD1 or TRBD2 for D (5 bases each). There are 15 residues in the CDR3. V gave up 4 bases and J gave up 2 bases, with 14 bases separating them. In DNA, the CDR3 is TGTGCCAGCAGTTACTCCGTTGGGACGCAAGAGACCCAGTACTTC. Translating gives CASSYSVGTQETQYF.

This chain joins TRBV2 and TRBJ2-1; no clear D. V was cut by 1 base and J by 1 base, with 8 bases left in between. The CDR3 contains 15 residues. Per the germline V gene, CDR1 is SNHLY and CDR2 is FYNNEI. CDR3 DNA: TGTGCCAGCAGTGAAGGGCGTAGGTCCTACAATGAGCAGTTCTTC. It specifies CASSEGRRSYNEQFF.

This clonotype was observed a few times. The CDR3 protein is CSVEDHESTGASTDTQYF. Here the CDR3 DNA reads TGCAGCGTTGAAGATCATGAATCAACCGGGGCTAGCACAGATACGCAGTATTTT. V gene TRBV29-1 combines with J gene TRBJ2-3; D possibly matches TRBD1 or TRBD2 (5 bases each). Germline CDR1 reads SQVTM; CDR2 reads ANQGSEA. This CDR3 is 18 amino acids long. The germline V and J ends were trimmed by 0 bases and 0 bases, with 19 bases remaining between them.

This clonotype was counted only a few times. The J gene is TRBJ1-1, the V gene TRBV27; D is undetermined. The CDR3 has 12 residues. The V end lost 5 bases, the J end lost 6 bases, and 10 bases lay between the germline ends. Germline assignment: CDR1 MNHEY and CDR2 SMNVEV (reference sequence). CDR3 region: CASSAPGPEAFF. As DNA, the CDR3 is TGTGCCAGCAGTGCGCCTGGCCCTGAAGCTTTCTTT.

This clonotype appeared many times. This rearrangement joins TRBV9 to TRBJ1-1; D might be TRBD1 (5 bases). V was cut by 0 bases and J by 2 bases, with 17 bases left in between. The CDR3 length is 17 residues. Germline V gene data show CDR1 as SGDLS and CDR2 as YYNGEE. Written as DNA, the CDR3 is TGTGCCAGCAGCGTAGATCCGGGGCCGGATGGTAACACTGAAGCTTTCTTT. Translation gives CASSVDPGPDGNTEAFF.

This clonotype was seen a few times. At one of its ends the junction is not consistent with the germline gene, which may arise from a read error. The J gene is TRBJ2-2, the V gene TRBV7-7, with 14 positions matching TRBD2. Germline V gene data show CDR1 as SSHAT and CDR2 as FNYEAQ (reference sequence). This CDR3 spans 17 amino acids. In nucleotides, the CDR3 is TGTGCTAGCAGCCCTGGGACTAGCGGGAGTGCCACCGGGGAGCTGTTTTTT. It is translated as CASSPGTSGSATGELFF. Full variable domain (missing parts from reference TRBV7-7 and TRBJ2-2): GAGVSQSPRYKVTKRGQDVTLRCDPISSHATLYWYQQALGQGPEFLTYFNYEAQPDKSGLPSDRFSAERPEGSISTLTIQRTEQRDSAMYRCASSPGTSGSATGELFFGEGSRLTVL.

CDR3 in DNA: TGTGCCAGCAGCTACCTACGGACTAGCGGTACCTACGAGCAGTACTTC. It is translated as CASSYLRTSGTYEQYF. The rearrangement links TRBV5-4 to TRBJ2-7, with 10 bases fitting TRBD2. Trimming at V came to 3 bases and at J to 2 bases, leaving 8 bases not matched to a gene. Germline CDR1 is SGHNT and CDR2 is YYREEE (reference sequence). The CDR3 length is 16 residues.

The chain joins TRBV10-1 to TRBJ2-2; TRBD1 is a possible D gene (6 bases). There are 13 residues in the CDR3. Germline CDR1 reads WNHNN; CDR2 reads SYGVQD (reference sequence). V lost 7 bases and J 5 bases, leaving 11 bases between the germline ends. CDR3 sequence (DNA): TGCGCCAGCACTCCAGGGGATACCGGGGAGCTGTTTTTT. It yields the protein CASTPGDTGELFF.

The chain uses TRBV5-5 and TRBJ2-7; 13 nucleotides line up with TRBD2. The CDR3 has 17 amino acids. Losses at the gene ends were 4 bases for V and 0 bases for J; bases not matched to a gene: 7. Germline CDR1 is SGHKS and CDR2 is YYEKEE (reference sequence). Here the CDR3 reads CASSNGLAGENSYEQYF. CDR3 bases: TGTGCCAGCAGCAACGGACTAGCGGGGGAAAACTCCTACGAGCAGTACTTC.

The chain carries TRBV4-1 and TRBJ2-1; D is possibly TRBD1 or TRBD2 (5 bases each). From germline, CDR1 is MGHRA and CDR2 YSYEKL. Trimming pared 1 base from V and 6 bases from J, leaving 13 bases between. The CDR3 is 15 residues long. The CDR3 spells CASSQGGTSPNEQFF. The CDR3 region has the DNA TGCGCCAGCAGCCAAGGAGGGACCTCTCCCAATGAGCAGTTCTTC.

The sample holds a few counts of this clonotype. This chain connects TRBV6-1 to TRBJ2-7, with a tentative D call TRBD1 (5 bases). The CDR3 totals 11 residues. Germline loops: CDR1 MNHNS, CDR2 SASEGT. V was shortened by 7 bases and J by 4 bases, with 8 bases between the two germline ends. CDR3 nucleotide sequence: TGTGCCAGCATCCAGGGTTACGAGCAGTACTTC. It encodes CASIQGYEQYF.

In its sample, this clonotype was seen a few times. The chain links TRBV28 to TRBJ2-3, with 7 bases identical to TRBD2. V lost 6 bases and J lost 6; bases outside the gene matches: 9. CDR1 MDHEN and CDR2 SYDVKM come from the germline V gene. This CDR3 is 14 amino acids long. The CDR3 sequence: CASSPRWGGDTQYF. The CDR3 nucleotides read TGTGCCAGCAGCCCCCGGTGGGGGGGGGATACGCAGTATTTT.

This clonotype was seen only a few times. V gene TRBV3-1 combines with J gene TRBJ1-1; maybe TRBD1 (5 bases). Trimming left V 0 bases short and J 1 base short, with 12 bases between. The CDR3 length is 16 residues. Germline V gene data show CDR1 as LGHDT and CDR2 as YNNKEL (reference sequence). The CDR3 coding sequence is TGTGCCAGCAGCCAAGAATTGGGGGACTGGAACACTGAAGCTTTCTTT. It is translated as CASSQELGDWNTEAFF.

A few counts support this clonotype. The chain combines TRBV28 with TRBJ2-7, with 9 nucleotides matching TRBD2. The CDR3 extends over 15 amino acids. Germline V gene sequence: CDR1 MDHEN, CDR2 SYDVKM. Trimming removed 4 bases from V and 2 bases from J; junction bases left unmatched: 6. The CDR3 reads CASSWEREEAYEQYF. In DNA form, the CDR3 reads TGTGCCAGCAGTTGGGAGCGGGAGGAGGCCTACGAGCAGTACTTC.

The chain joins TRBV14 to TRBJ2-1; 7 nucleotides line up with TRBD1. This CDR3 contains 16 residues. The V segment lost 6 bases and the J segment 0 bases; nucleotides outside the gene matches: 8. Germline assignment: CDR1 SGHDN and CDR2 FVKESK. The CDR3 sequence: CASRPSTGDSYNEQFF. The CDR3 coding sequence is TGTGCCAGCAGACCCTCTACAGGGGACTCCTACAATGAGCAGTTCTTC.

The V gene is TRBV25-1, the J gene TRBJ2-1; D is undetermined. The V and J ends lost 4 bases and 5 bases respectively, with 18 bases between them. The CDR3 has 16 amino acids. The germline V gene has CDR1 MGHDK and CDR2 SYGVNS. The CDR3 bases are TGTGCCAGCAGTGTAGATTTGGGTTTGGGGAACAATGAGCAGTTCTTC. Translating gives CASSVDLGLGNNEQFF.

The rearrangement links TRBV28 to TRBJ2-1, with D possibly being TRBD1 (7 bases). CDR3 length: 19 residues. Trimming left V 4 bases short and J 4 bases short, with 26 bases between. CDR1 is MDHEN, CDR2 SYDVKM, per germline. Here the CDR3 reads CASSYPSARGTDRYNEQFF. The CDR3 DNA sequence: TGTGCCAGCAGTTACCCCTCGGCCCGGGGGACAGATCGATACAATGAGCAGTTCTTC.

A few counts support this clonotype. The V call is TRBV7-9, the J call TRBJ1-1; D unresolved. Germline V gene data show CDR1 as SEHNR and CDR2 as FQNEAQ (reference sequence). The CDR3 loop spans 15 amino acids. V was trimmed by 1 base and J by 3 bases, leaving 12 bases between them. CDR3 nucleotides: TGTGCCAGCAGCTTAGAAAGGGAGACTTACACTGAAGCTTTCTTT. It is translated as CASSLERETYTEAFF.

The chain couples TRBV29-1 to TRBJ1-1; no firm D call. This CDR3 is 11 amino acids long. Germline lookup yields CDR1 SQVTM and CDR2 ANQGSEA. The V and J ends lost 4 bases and 8 bases respectively, with 11 bases between them. This CDR3 is CSVGDGYEAFF. The DNA for the CDR3 is TGCAGCGTTGGGGATGGGTACGAAGCTTTCTTT.

This clonotype was seen a few times. V gene TRBV5-1 combines with J gene TRBJ2-1; D might be TRBD1 (5 bases). Germline loops: CDR1 SGHRS, CDR2 YFSETQ. Trimming cost V 0 bases and J 3 bases, with 16 bases left between them. This CDR3 is 17 amino acids long. This CDR3 reads CASSLDSLQALYNEQFF. In DNA, the CDR3 is TGCGCCAGCAGCTTGGACAGCTTACAGGCCCTCTACAATGAGCAGTTCTTC.

The chain employs TRBV12-3 or TRBV12-4 and TRBJ2-1; 10 nucleotides agree with TRBD2. The CDR3 covers 15 residues. V gave up 5 bases and J gave up 12 bases; unmatched junction bases: 13. Written as DNA, the CDR3 is TGTGCCAGCAGTGGGGGGACTAGCGATCCCCCGCGGCAGTTCTTC. This sequence encodes CASSGGTSDPPRQFF.

This clonotype was seen more than once but under ten times. The CDR3 nucleotides are TGTGCCAGCAGCTTGACAGGTTACTCTGGAAACACCATATATTTT. It specifies CASSLTGYSGNTIYF. The genes are TRBV5-4 and TRBJ1-3; D perhaps matches TRBD1 (5 bases). Germline assignment: CDR1 SGHNT and CDR2 YYREEE (reference sequence). The CDR3 is 15 residues long. V lost 1 base, J lost 0 bases, and 8 bases lay in between.

The rearrangement links TRBV7-8 to TRBJ1-1, with D possibly TRBD1 on 5 matching bases. The CDR3 runs to 18 residues. Per the germline V gene, CDR1 is SGHVS and CDR2 is FQNEAQ. The V gene lost 2 bases and the J gene lost 0 bases, with 19 bases spanning the gap. This CDR3 is CASSLSPGPYEMNTEAFF. The CDR3, as DNA: TGTGCCAGCAGCTTAAGTCCGGGACCATACGAGATGAACACTGAAGCTTTCTTT.

The gene calls are TRBV19 and TRBJ2-1; 11 bases agree with TRBD2. Trimming cost V 6 bases and J 3 bases; bases outside gene matches: 4. The germline CDR1 and CDR2 sequences are LNHDA and SQIVND (reference sequence). The length of the CDR3 is 15 residues. The CDR3 DNA follows: TGTGCCAGTAGACTAGCGGGAGAAGTCTACAATGAGCAGTTCTTC. Translated, it gives CASRLAGEVYNEQFF. The full variable domain, rest sourced from reference TRBV19 and TRBJ2-1, is DGGITQSPKYLFRKEGQNVTLSCEQNLNHDAMYWYRQDPGQGLRLIYYSQIVNDFQKGDIAEGYSVSREKKESFPLTVTSAQKNPTAFYLCASRLAGEVYNEQFFGPGTRLTVL.

The chain uses TRBV6-5 and TRBJ2-7, with 7 bases lining up with TRBD1. J was trimmed by 3 bases and V by 5 bases; bases with no gene match: 4. This CDR3 is 13 amino acids long. Germline CDR1 is MNHEY and CDR2 is SVGAGI. CDR3 residues: CASSGDRLYEQYF. The CDR3 DNA sequence: TGTGCCAGCAGTGGGGACAGACTCTACGAGCAGTACTTC.

The rearrangement links TRBV28 to TRBJ2-3, with 7 bases fitting TRBD2. The CDR3 is 15 residues long. The V segment lost 3 bases and the J segment 5 bases; nucleotides outside the gene matches: 8. Germline V gene sequence: CDR1 MDHEN, CDR2 SYDVKM. CDR3 DNA sequence: TGTGCCAGCAGTTTTTTGGTGGGAGGGGAAGATACGCAGTATTTT. Protein: CASSFLVGGEDTQYF.

The V and J genes are TRBV15 and TRBJ2-1; 7 positions match TRBD1. Germline assignment: CDR1 LNHNV and CDR2 YYDKDF (reference sequence). The CDR3 loop spans 18 amino acids. With 2 bases clipped from V and 3 bases from J, the junction kept 13 bases outside the gene matches. The CDR3 region is CATSRHQFPGQNYNEQFF. CDR3 nucleotide sequence: TGTGCCACCAGCAGACACCAATTCCCGGGACAGAACTACAATGAGCAGTTCTTC. The variable domain in full, completed from reference TRBV15 and TRBJ2-1, reads DAMVIQNPRYQVTQFGKPVTLSCSQTLNHNVMYWYQQKSSQAPKLLFHYYDKDFNNEADTPDNFQSRRPNTSFCFLDIRSPGLGDTAMYLCATSRHQFPGQNYNEQFFGPGTRLTVL.

CDR3 in amino acids: CASSEGRSLSYEQYF. The CDR3 DNA is TGTGCCAGCAGTGAGGGCAGGTCTCTATCCTACGAGCAGTACTTC. The genes are TRBV2 and TRBJ2-7; D gene unclear. Trimming removed 3 bases from V and 1 base from J, with 13 bases in between. The germline CDR1 and CDR2 sequences are SNHLY and FYNNEI. The CDR3 loop spans 15 amino acids.

The chain couples TRBV7-2 to TRBJ2-5; possible D gene TRBD1, 6 bases. Trimming pared 5 bases from V and 1 base from J, leaving 14 bases between. The length of the CDR3 is 15 residues. The germline V gene has CDR1 SGHTA and CDR2 FQGNSA. CDR3 sequence reads: CASSQGWFGQETQYF. As DNA, the CDR3 is TGTGCCAGCAGCCAGGGGTGGTTTGGCCAAGAGACCCAGTACTTC.

The chain couples TRBV4-3 to TRBJ2-3, with TRBD2 matching 9 bases. Germline CDR1 and CDR2: LGHNA and YSLEER. The CDR3 length is 17 residues. The J segment lost 3 bases and the V segment lost 0 bases, leaving 7 bases of the junction unmatched. CDR3 nucleotide sequence: TGCGCCAGCAGCCAAGAAGGTTCGCGGGAGGGGACAGATACGCAGTATTTT. Translated, it gives CASSQEGSREGTDTQYF.